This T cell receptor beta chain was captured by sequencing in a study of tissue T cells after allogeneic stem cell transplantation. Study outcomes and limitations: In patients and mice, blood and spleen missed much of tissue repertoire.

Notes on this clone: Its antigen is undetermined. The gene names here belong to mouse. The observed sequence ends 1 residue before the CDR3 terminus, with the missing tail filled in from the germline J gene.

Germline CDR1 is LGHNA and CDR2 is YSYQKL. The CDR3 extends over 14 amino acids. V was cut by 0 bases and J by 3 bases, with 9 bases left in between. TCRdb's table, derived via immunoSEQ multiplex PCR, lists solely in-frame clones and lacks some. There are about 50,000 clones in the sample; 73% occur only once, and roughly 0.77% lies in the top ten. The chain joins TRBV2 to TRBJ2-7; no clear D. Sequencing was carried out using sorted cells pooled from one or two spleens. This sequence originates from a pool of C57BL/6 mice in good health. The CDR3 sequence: CASSQDPGNYEQYF. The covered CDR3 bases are TGTGCCAGCAGCCAAGATCCCGGGAACTATGAACAGTAC.